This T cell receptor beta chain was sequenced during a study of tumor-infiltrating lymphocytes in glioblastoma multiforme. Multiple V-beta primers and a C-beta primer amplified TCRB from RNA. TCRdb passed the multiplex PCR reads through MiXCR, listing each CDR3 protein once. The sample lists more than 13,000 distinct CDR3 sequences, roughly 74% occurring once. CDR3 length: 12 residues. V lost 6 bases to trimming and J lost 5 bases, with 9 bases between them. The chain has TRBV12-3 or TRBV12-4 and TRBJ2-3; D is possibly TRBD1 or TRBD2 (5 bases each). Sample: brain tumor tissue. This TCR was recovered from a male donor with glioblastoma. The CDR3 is CASSGTGDTQYF. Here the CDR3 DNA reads TGTGCCAGCAGCGGGACGGGAGATACGCAGTATTTT.